This T cell receptor (beta chain) stems from a study of blood T cell repertoires in COVID-19. Study-level information: Sites across the United States, Italy and Spain contributed samples from acute and convalescent COVID-19. In each case, the material was cDNA or gDNA derived from T cells, B-cell-depleted T cells, or PBMCs.

Original methodology: Estimated nucleated cell counts came from reference gene primer amplification. Assay used: immunoSEQ multiplex PCR; TCRdb lists only in-frame clones, some missing. V and J calls and clone size are copied from that table; D and trimming were computed from the DNA. The repertoire holds about 370,000 clones, around 92% seen once, with approximately 3% in the top ten. The V end lost 0 bases, the J end lost 7 bases, and 14 bases lay between the germline ends. Germline-derived CDR1 and CDR2 are SGHTA and FQGNSA. This CDR3 region has 15 residues. This clone showed up just once. The TCR originated in a young woman with COVID-19, enrolled during active disease. The rearrangement links TRBV7-2 to TRBJ2-3; D is unresolved. Sequenced material: peripheral blood. DNA for the CDR3: TGTGCCAGCAGCTTAGCTGGCGGCCAGCCAAATACGCAGTATTTT. Translated: CASSLAGGQPNTQYF.